A selection of T cell receptor beta chains follows, all from one sample in a study of OX40 agonist ivuxolimab in advanced cancers. Assay: immunoSEQ multiplex PCR; the TCRdb copy retains only in-frame clones and omits some. The sample holds under 8,000 clones, roughly 85% seen once. Source: CD4+ or CD8+ T cells sorted from blood, taken in a trial of the OX40 agonist ivuxolimab. These receptors all stem from an adult with an advanced solid tumor such as melanoma, head and neck, liver or kidney cancer. The CDR3 runs from the conserved cysteine through the conserved F or W. D genes are given only for firm matches. Clone sizes are given selectively: once, few, many, or a class where the clone is expanded.

d_gene	len	v_gene	abundance	j_gene	CDR3aa	CDR3nt
.	15	TRBV5-1	.	TRBJ2-3	CASSLGVPSTDTQYF	TGCGCCAGCAGCTTGGGAGTCCCTAGCACAGATACGCAGTATTTT
.	13	TRBV5-1	.	TRBJ2-7	CASSSDTSYEQYF	TGCGCCAGCAGCTCCGACACGTCCTACGAGCAGTACTTC
.	13	TRBV5-1	.	TRBJ2-2	CASSPRSTGELFF	TGCGCCAGCAGCCCGCGCAGCACCGGGGAGCTGTTTTTT
.	18	TRBV5-1	.	TRBJ1-3	CASSLKPLGGDSGNTIYF	TGCGCCAGCAGCTTGAAGCCGCTCGGGGGCGACTCTGGAAACACCATATATTTT
TRBD2	13	TRBV29-1	.	TRBJ2-5	CSAAGGGQETQYF	TGCAGCGCTGCGGGAGGGGGGCAAGAGACCCAGTACTTC
.	12	TRBV6-5	.	TRBJ1-2	CASSYRRGGYTF	TGTGCCAGCAGTTACAGAAGGGGAGGCTACACCTTC
.	13	TRBV4-3	.	TRBJ1-3	CASSQAPGNTIYF	TGCGCCAGCAGCCAAGCTCCTGGAAACACCATATATTTT
.	15	TRBV6-1	.	TRBJ1-3	CASSEPGLSGNTIYF	TGTGCCAGCAGTGAACCCGGACTGAGTGGAAACACCATATATTTT
TRBD1	14	TRBV18	.	TRBJ1-2	CASSPRQGKDGYTF	TGTGCCAGCTCACCACGACAGGGGAAGGATGGCTACACCTTC
.	14	TRBV7-9	.	TRBJ1-2	CASSLESGNYGYTF	TGTGCCAGCAGCTTAGAATCAGGGAACTATGGCTACACCTTC
.	15	TRBV5-4	.	TRBJ2-7	CASSLPGTPDYEQYF	TGTGCCAGCAGCTTACCCGGGACCCCCGATTACGAGCAGTACTTC
.	14	TRBV11-3	.	TRBJ2-7	CASSSYGQPYEQYF	TGTGCCAGCAGCTCATATGGACAGCCCTACGAGCAGTACTTC
.	15	TRBV6-1	.	TRBJ1-2	CASSSYHAANYGYTF	TGTGCCAGCAGTTCCTATCATGCGGCTAACTATGGCTACACCTTC
TRBD2	18	TRBV6-1	.	TRBJ2-5	CASSDLTFSGSRMETQYF	TGTGCCAGCAGTGACCTTACGTTTAGCGGGAGTCGTATGGAGACCCAGTACTTC
.	12	TRBV30	.	TRBJ2-2	CAWMQNTGELFF	TGTGCCTGGATGCAGAACACCGGGGAGCTGTTTTTT
.	14	TRBV30	.	TRBJ1-6	CAWSMGDRWSPLHF	TGTGCCTGGAGTATGGGGGATAGGTGGTCACCCCTCCACTTT
TRBD1	15	TRBV18	.	TRBJ2-3	CASSPGTGVADTQYF	TGTGCCAGCTCACCCGGGACAGGGGTGGCAGATACGCAGTATTTT
.	17	TRBV5-1	.	TRBJ1-4	CASSFGTPASTNEKLFF	TGCGCCAGCAGCTTCGGTACACCCGCCTCAACTAATGAAAAACTGTTTTTT
TRBD1	15	TRBV5-8	.	TRBJ1-2	CASSSRRQGLYGYTF	TGTGCCAGCAGCTCCCGTCGACAGGGTCTCTATGGCTACACCTTC
TRBD1	17	TRBV25-1	.	TRBJ1-2	CASRGWTGGLSNYGYTF	TGTGCCAGCAGAGGGTGGACAGGGGGCTTGTCTAACTATGGCTACACCTTC
.	16	TRBV15	.	TRBJ2-1	CATSRGVDGSYNEQFF	TGTGCCACCAGCAGAGGGGTAGACGGGAGTTACAATGAGCAGTTCTTC
.	14	TRBV7-8	.	TRBJ2-7	CASSPQGWSYEQYF	TGTGCCAGCAGCCCCCAAGGGTGGTCCTACGAGCAGTACTTC
.	18	TRBV18	.	TRBJ2-6	CASSTYADLQSLANVLTF	TGTGCCAGCTCAACATATGCGGACTTACAAAGTCTGGCCAACGTCCTGACTTTC
.	13	TRBV7-2	.	TRBJ2-5	CASSLQSGETQYF	TGTGCCAGCAGCCTTCAATCCGGAGAGACCCAGTACTTC
TRBD1	15	TRBV28	.	TRBJ2-1	CASSFRAQGANEQFF	TGTGCCAGCAGTTTCCGGGCCCAGGGGGCCAATGAGCAGTTCTTC
TRBD1	17	TRBV7-8	.	TRBJ2-3	CASSSTAGTGSYDTQYF	TGTGCCAGCAGTTCAACAGCCGGGACAGGTAGTTACGATACGCAGTATTTT
.	13	TRBV19	.	TRBJ2-7	CASSFREGNEQYF	TGTGCCAGTAGTTTCCGGGAAGGGAACGAGCAGTACTTC
.	14	TRBV18	.	TRBJ2-2	CASSKGANTGELFF	TGTGCCAGCTCAAAGGGGGCGAACACCGGGGAGCTGTTTTTT
.	13	TRBV6-5	.	TRBJ1-5	CASRESSNQPQHF	TGTGCCAGCCGAGAGAGTAGCAATCAGCCCCAGCATTTT
TRBD1	15	TRBV5-8	.	TRBJ2-5	CASTRTGFYQETQYF	TGTGCCAGCACCCGGACAGGGTTTTACCAAGAGACCCAGTACTTC
.	15	TRBV6-1	.	TRBJ1-5	CASSVRHDNNQPQHF	TGTGCCAGCAGTGTTCGACACGACAACAATCAGCCCCAGCATTTT
TRBD2	16	TRBV29-1	.	TRBJ2-7	CSVVRGQRGPHYEQYF	TGCAGCGTTGTTCGGGGTCAGCGGGGGCCCCACTACGAGCAGTACTTC
.	15	TRBV5-1	.	TRBJ2-1	CASSLGQSSYNEQFF	TGCGCCAGCAGCTTGGGGCAGAGCTCCTACAATGAGCAGTTCTTC
.	14	TRBV9	.	TRBJ2-3	CASSVESGADTQYF	TGTGCCAGCAGCGTAGAGTCAGGGGCAGATACGCAGTATTTT
.	15	TRBV4-1	few	TRBJ1-2	CASSEVEGVNYGYTF	TGCGCCAGCAGCGAAGTCGAGGGGGTCAACTATGGCTACACCTTC
.	14	TRBV6-1	.	TRBJ2-5	CASSPTAVQETQYF	TGTGCCAGCAGTCCAACGGCAGTTCAAGAGACCCAGTACTTC